These 15 T cell receptor beta chains share one sample of origin, sequenced in a study of cytomegalovirus exposure and HLA in healthy donors. PCR amplification relied on 60 Vbeta primers (plus 13 Jbeta primers). The data were produced by immunoSEQ multiplex PCR, yet TCRdb's version contains in-frame clones alone and is incomplete. The table records approximately 27,000 clones, almost 70% of them present only once. The source material was PBMCs. The receptor set was obtained from a woman between 45 and 65 years old in good health and CMV-seronegative.

The sample holds a few counts of this clone. The chain carries TRBV9 and TRBJ2-2; the D gene is possibly TRBD2 (5 bases). Trimming removed 5 bases at V and 3 bases at J, with 11 bases between. Germline CDR1 SGDLS, CDR2 YYNGEE. The CDR3 extends over 14 amino acids. As DNA, the CDR3 is TGTGCCAGCAGGCTAGCTCGAGACACCGGGGAGCTGTTTTTT. It yields the protein CASRLARDTGELFF.

This sequence joins TRBV7-9 and TRBJ1-2, with D uncertain. The V gene's germline CDR1 is SEHNR and CDR2 FQNEAQ (reference sequence). V lost 1 base and J 3 bases, leaving 9 bases between the germline ends. This CDR3 is built from 14 residues. CDR3 in amino acids: CASSLGGPYYGYTF. CDR3 nucleotide sequence: TGTGCCAGCAGCTTAGGCGGGCCGTACTATGGCTACACCTTC.

This clone was detected a few times. DNA for the CDR3: TGTGCCAGCAGGGATACAGGGGGTTCCTACGAGCAGTACTTC. Its protein is CASRDTGGSYEQYF. The chain combines TRBV14 with TRBJ2-7; 8 nucleotides match TRBD1. The V gene's germline CDR1 is SGHDN and CDR2 FVKESK. CDR3 size: 14 residues. J was trimmed by 1 base and V by 6 bases; bases with no gene match: 5.

The genes are TRBV15 and TRBJ2-5, with 10 bases matching TRBD1. V lost 3 bases to trimming and J lost 3 bases; unmatched junction nucleotides: 7. The CDR3 sequence is 16 residues long. The V gene's germline CDR1 is LNHNV and CDR2 YYDKDF (reference sequence). The CDR3 DNA reads as TGTGCCACCAGCAGGGGGGACGGGACAGGGGAAGAGACCCAGTACTTC. Residues: CATSRGDGTGEETQYF. The full variable domain, in which reference TRBV15 and TRBJ2-5 provide the parts outside the CDR3, is DAMVIQNPRYQVTQFGKPVTLSCSQTLNHNVMYWYQQKSSQAPKLLFHYYDKDFNNEADTPDNFQSRRPNTSFCFLDIRSPGLGDTAMYLCATSRGDGTGEETQYFGPGTRLLVL.

The chain employs TRBV5-1 and TRBJ1-4; 7 positions agree with TRBD1. Germline V lookup: CDR1 SGHRS, CDR2 YFSETQ. Germline trimming cut 5 bases from V and 5 bases from J; bases unmatched to any gene: 3. The CDR3 contains 13 residues. The DNA of the CDR3 is TGCGCCAGCAGAACAGGGGTAAATGAAAAACTGTTTTTT. Protein product: CASRTGVNEKLFF.

The chain has TRBV28 and TRBJ2-1; 11 bases agree with TRBD2. This CDR3 is 16 amino acids long. V lost 4 bases and J lost 3; bases outside the gene matches: 5. Germline V gene data show CDR1 as MDHEN and CDR2 as SYDVKM. CDR3 protein: CASSSSGGILYNEQFF. The CDR3 bases are TGTGCCAGCAGTTCTAGCGGGGGGATACTCTACAATGAGCAGTTCTTC.

Written as DNA, the CDR3 is TGTGCCAGCAGCACGGGACACAGCAATCAGCCCCAGCATTTT. Protein sequence: CASSTGHSNQPQHF. This chain connects TRBV5-6 to TRBJ1-5; D possibly corresponds to TRBD1 (6 bases). The germline V gene has CDR1 SGHDT and CDR2 YYEEEE. The CDR3 has 14 residues. V lost 4 bases and J lost 1, with 9 bases in between.

CDR3 in DNA: TGTGCCAGCAGCTTGGAGGAGGGGCAGCCCCAGCATTTT. Residues: CASSLEEGQPQHF. The chain is built from TRBV5-4 and TRBJ1-5; TRBD1 is a possible D gene (5 bases). The CDR3 length is 13 residues. V was cut by 0 bases and J by 7 bases, with 8 bases left in between. The germline CDR1 and CDR2 sequences are SGHNT and YYREEE (reference sequence).

The V call is TRBV5-4, the J call TRBJ1-4; D is uncertain. The germline V gene has CDR1 SGHNT and CDR2 YYREEE (reference sequence). Trimming took 5 bases from V and 8 from J, leaving 16 bases between them. The CDR3 contains 14 residues. CDR3 DNA: TGTGCCAGCAGTCCCGGGCCAGGAGGAGAAAAACTGTTTTTT. This sequence encodes CASSPGPGGEKLFF.

This chain joins TRBV5-1 and TRBJ1-1; D is possibly TRBD1 (5 bases). Germline CDR1 reads SGHRS; CDR2 reads YFSETQ. CDR3 size: 14 residues. V lost 0 bases and J 6 bases, leaving 12 bases between the germline ends. The CDR3 sequence: CASSLGGGGAEAFF. Written as DNA, the CDR3 is TGCGCCAGCAGCTTGGGTGGGGGGGGAGCTGAAGCTTTCTTT.

By proportion, this clone is large. V and J are TRBV13 and TRBJ2-5; possibly TRBD1 for D (5 bases). V was trimmed by 5 bases and J by 0 bases, leaving 10 bases between them. CDR1 is PRHDT, CDR2 FYEKMQ, per germline (reference sequence). CDR3 length equals 14 residues. The CDR3 protein is CASSTYRNQETQYF. CDR3 coding DNA: TGTGCCAGCAGCACCTACAGGAACCAAGAGACCCAGTACTTC. The variable domain in full, with the rest retrieved from reference TRBV13 and TRBJ2-5, is AAGVIQSPRHLIKEKRETATLKCYPIPRHDTVYWYQQGPGQDPQFLISFYEKMQSDKGSIPDRFSAQQFSDYHSELNMSSLELGDSALYFCASSTYRNQETQYFGPGTRLLVL.

This chain joins TRBV5-1 and TRBJ2-7, with 10 positions matching TRBD1. The CDR3 extends over 14 amino acids. CDR1 is SGHRS, CDR2 YFSETQ, per germline. After removal of 5 bases from V and 0 bases from J, the junction contained 2 bases not matched to a gene. The CDR3 sequence is CASRTGGASYEQYF. In DNA, the CDR3 is TGCGCCAGCAGGACAGGGGGCGCCTCCTACGAGCAGTACTTC. Supplemented by reference TRBV5-1 and TRBJ2-7, the full variable domain reads KAGVTQTPRYLIKTRGQQVTLSCSPISGHRSVSWYQQTPGQGLQFLFEYFSETQRNKGNFPGRFSGRQFSNSRSEMNVSTLELGDSALYLCASRTGGASYEQYFGPGTRLTVT.

This clone has a handful of counts. This rearrangement joins TRBV4-2 to TRBJ2-5; tentative D call: TRBD1 (7 bases). Germline CDR1 and CDR2: LGHNA and YNFKEQ. Trimming cost V 4 bases and J 4 bases, with 19 bases left between them. The CDR3 consists of 16 residues. The DNA of the CDR3 is TGTGCCAGCAGCCCAAGTGCGGGGACAGTCGCAGAGACCCAGTACTTC. It specifies CASSPSAGTVAETQYF.

The J gene is TRBJ2-2, the V gene TRBV9; maybe TRBD2 (5 bases). The V gene lost 4 bases and the J gene lost 3 bases, with 10 bases spanning the gap. Germline assignment: CDR1 SGDLS and CDR2 YYNGEE. CDR3 length equals 14 residues. CDR3 nucleotide sequence: TGTGCCAGCAGCCGGGGAGATGACACCGGGGAGCTGTTTTTT. Residues: CASSRGDDTGELFF.

A few counts support this clone. This chain joins TRBV15 and TRBJ1-1; D is unclear. Germline CDR1 is LNHNV and CDR2 is YYDKDF (reference sequence). There are 13 residues in the CDR3. The V end lost 2 bases, the J end lost 7 bases, and 11 bases lay between the germline ends. CDR3 loop: CATSRYTADEAFF. CDR3 bases: TGTGCCACCAGCAGATACACCGCCGATGAAGCTTTCTTT.